A single T cell receptor beta chain is shown here with its context. The CDR3 totals 18 residues. Trimming took off 2 bases at V and 2 bases at J, with 19 bases between the two ends. Germline V gives CDR1 SNHLY, CDR2 FYNNEI. This record comes from a study of blood T cell repertoires in COVID-19. As for the study in general: The United States, Italy and Spain were the sources of the acute and convalescent COVID-19 samples. The analysed material was cDNA or gDNA that came from T cells, B-cell-depleted T cells, or PBMCs.

Per the authors' pipeline: How many nucleated cells were present was estimated from reference gene primer amplification. The assay was immunoSEQ multiplex PCR, and TCRdb's table has in-frame clones only and misses some. That table furnishes V, J and clone size, whereas the DNA furnished D and trimming. The sample consists of about 210,000 clones, about 88% of them appearing once. J is TRBJ1-3 and V is TRBV2, with unresolved D. This clonotype originated in a woman in her forties with acute or convalescent COVID-19. Sequenced material: peripheral blood. As DNA, the CDR3 is TGTGCCAGCAGTGAAAGAAGGAAGCGGAAGGCTGCTGGAAACACCATATATTTT. Protein product: CASSERRKRKAAGNTIYF.